A selection of T cell receptor beta chains follows, all from one sample in a study of blood T cell repertoires in COVID-19. TCRdb's table, derived via immunoSEQ multiplex PCR, lists solely in-frame clones and lacks some. The sample yields approximately 110,000 clones, roughly 84% seen once. The sequenced material came from peripheral blood. The receptors stem from a woman in her sixties or seventies who had recovered from COVID-19. The CDR3 runs from the conserved cysteine through the conserved F or W. A D gene is named only where the DNA matches it firmly. Only part of the rows carry a size: once, few, many, or a class if the clone is expanded.

TRBD1	TRBV9	-	TRBJ2-1	CASSVGGTGTGEQFF	TGTGCCAGCAGCGTAGGAGGGACAGGGACGGGCGAGCAGTTCTTC
TRBD1	TRBV28	-	TRBJ1-4	CASSWPGQGAVKLFF	TGTGCCAGCAGTTGGCCTGGACAGGGTGCAGTAAAACTGTTTTTT
-	TRBV7-3	-	TRBJ2-2	CASSPGHGYGELFF	TGTGCCAGCAGCCCTGGACACGGTTACGGGGAGCTGTTTTTT
TRBD2	TRBV7-2	-	TRBJ2-5	CASSLQRGEETQYF	TGTGCCAGCAGCTTACAGCGGGGGGAAGAGACCCAGTACTTC
TRBD2	TRBV9	-	TRBJ2-2	CASTSGRPRGTGELFF	TGTGCCAGCACTAGCGGGAGGCCGCGAGGCACCGGGGAGCTGTTTTTT
TRBD1	TRBV4-1	-	TRBJ2-5	CASSQDRGDRGETQYF	TGCGCCAGCAGCCAAGATAGGGGGGACAGGGGAGAGACCCAGTACTTC
-	TRBV12-5	-	TRBJ1-5	CASGLDRDIGQPQHF	TGTGCTAGTGGTTTGGACCGGGACATAGGCCAGCCCCAGCATTTT
TRBD2	TRBV7-9	-	TRBJ2-1	CASSSGLAGGLYNEQFF	TGTGCCAGCAGCTCAGGACTAGCGGGGGGCCTCTACAATGAGCAGTTCTTC
-	TRBV6-5	-	TRBJ2-5	CASSSDRLGTQYF	TGTGCCAGCAGTTCCGACAGGTTGGGGACCCAGTACTTC
-	TRBV20-1	-	TRBJ1-2	CSANFGYGYTF	TGCAGTGCTAACTTCGGCTATGGCTACACCTTC
-	TRBV7-2	-	TRBJ1-4	CASSLYGQSDEKLFF	TGTGCCAGCAGCTTGTACGGACAATCGGACGAAAAACTGTTTTTT
TRBD2	TRBV15	-	TRBJ2-1	CATSRDNPGLGDEQFF	TGTGCCACCAGCAGAGATAATCCGGGACTAGGCGATGAGCAGTTCTTC
TRBD1	TRBV30	-	TRBJ1-2	CAWTLGTGIYGYTF	TGTGCCTGGACCTTGGGGACAGGGATCTATGGCTACACCTTC
TRBD2	TRBV7-9	-	TRBJ2-3	CASSLLAGSWTDTQYF	TGTGCCAGCAGCTTACTAGCGGGGTCGTGGACAGATACGCAGTATTTT
-	TRBV7-9	few	TRBJ1-1	CASSLGGQLNTEAFF	TGTGCCAGCAGCTTAGGTGGACAGCTGAACACTGAAGCTTTCTTT
TRBD1	TRBV28	-	TRBJ1-1	CASSLRSRGVAIDTEAFF	TGTGCCAGCAGCCTTCGGTCCAGGGGGGTTGCGATAGACACTGAAGCTTTCTTT
-	TRBV7-9	once	TRBJ2-3	CASSLGGAGGSTDTQYF	TGTGCCAGCAGCCTAGGAGGGGCAGGGGGATCCACAGATACGCAGTATTTT
TRBD1	TRBV6-5	few	TRBJ1-5	CASSLRQGPDQPQHF	TGTGCCAGCAGTCTCAGACAGGGGCCCGATCAGCCCCAGCATTTT
-	TRBV7-3	-	TRBJ2-1	CASSSQGGYNEQFF	TGTGCCAGCAGCTCCCAGGGGGGCTACAATGAGCAGTTCTTC
-	TRBV24-1	once	TRBJ2-7	CATAENPGHEQYF	TGTGCCACCGCCGAAAACCCAGGTCACGAGCAGTACTTC
TRBD2	TRBV7-3	-	TRBJ2-2	CASSLRSGVRSPGELFF	TGTGCCAGCAGCTTAAGGAGCGGGGTGAGGAGTCCCGGGGAGCTGTTTTTT
-	TRBV18	-	TRBJ1-1	CASSDRTPGEAFF	TGTGCCAGCTCAGACCGGACTCCCGGTGAAGCTTTCTTT
-	TRBV5-8	-	TRBJ1-6	CASSLEAADNSPLHF	TGTGCCAGCAGCTTGGAGGCGGCAGATAATTCACCCCTCCACTTT
-	TRBV27	once	TRBJ2-2	CASSYQWLNTGELFF	TGTGCCAGCAGTTACCAGTGGTTGAACACCGGGGAGCTGTTTTTT
TRBD1	TRBV5-1	once	TRBJ1-4	CASSLVPGQGKEKLFF	TGCGCCAGCAGCTTAGTTCCGGGACAGGGAAAGGAAAAACTGTTTTTT
-	TRBV21-1	-	TRBJ1-4	CASSPGQGEKLFF	TGTGCCAGCAGCCCGGGACAGGGTGAAAAACTGTTTTTT
TRBD2	TRBV6-2/TRBV6-3	-	TRBJ2-2	CASSRLAGVAGELFF	TGTGCCAGCAGTCGACTAGCGGGAGTGGCCGGGGAGCTGTTTTTT
TRBD1	TRBV4-1	few	TRBJ2-2	CASSRGQGTDGELFF	TGCGCCAGCAGCCGAGGACAGGGTACGGACGGGGAGCTGTTTTTT
TRBD2	TRBV29-1	-	TRBJ2-3	CSVVSGGAADTQYF	TGCAGCGTTGTAAGCGGGGGGGCGGCAGATACGCAGTATTTT
-	TRBV30	few	TRBJ1-2	CAWMRLGSYGYTF	TGTGCCTGGATGCGTCTCGGGTCCTATGGCTACACCTTC
-	TRBV7-9	-	TRBJ2-4	CASSAPPPTRLVYF	TGTGCCAGCAGCGCCCCTCCCCCGACTAGGCTTGTTTACTTC
TRBD2	TRBV5-1	-	TRBJ2-5	CASSLAGLAGAETQYF	TGCGCCAGCAGCTTGGCCGGGCTAGCGGGAGCAGAGACCCAGTACTTC
TRBD1	TRBV6-6	-	TRBJ1-6	CASGGGQGLGNSPLHF	TGTGCCAGCGGAGGGGGACAGGGACTGGGGAATTCACCCCTCCACTTT
TRBD1	TRBV29-1	-	TRBJ1-1	CSVRLQGGNTEAFF	TGCAGCGTGAGACTCCAGGGGGGAAACACTGAAGCTTTCTTT
TRBD1	TRBV6-2/TRBV6-3	-	TRBJ1-6	CASSRDRDNSPLHF	TGTGCCAGCAGCCGGGACAGAGATAATTCACCCCTCCACTTT
TRBD2	TRBV7-8	-	TRBJ2-5	CASSLNLAGGPVTQYF	TGTGCCAGCAGCCTAAATTTAGCGGGAGGGCCGGTGACCCAGTACTTC
-	TRBV6-2/TRBV6-3	-	TRBJ1-1	CASSRDGGGFSEAFF	TGTGCCAGCAGTCGGGATGGGGGCGGGTTCTCTGAAGCTTTCTTT
-	TRBV9	-	TRBJ2-6	CASSGDTFFSGANVLTF	TGTGCCAGCAGCGGGGACACTTTCTTCTCTGGGGCCAACGTCCTGACTTTC
TRBD1	TRBV5-4	-	TRBJ2-7	CASRPGQGFEQYF	TGTGCCAGCAGGCCGGGACAGGGTTTCGAGCAGTACTTC
TRBD2	TRBV18	-	TRBJ2-2	CASSASSGSRNTGELFF	TGTGCCAGCTCAGCCAGTAGCGGGAGCCGGAACACCGGGGAGCTGTTTTTT
-	TRBV28	-	TRBJ2-7	CASSFPTALDTYEQYF	TGTGCCAGCAGTTTCCCGACAGCTTTAGACACCTACGAGCAGTACTTC
-	TRBV3-1/TRBV3-2	-	TRBJ2-5	CASSHLRETQYF	TGTGCCAGCAGCCACCTGCGGGAGACCCAGTACTTC